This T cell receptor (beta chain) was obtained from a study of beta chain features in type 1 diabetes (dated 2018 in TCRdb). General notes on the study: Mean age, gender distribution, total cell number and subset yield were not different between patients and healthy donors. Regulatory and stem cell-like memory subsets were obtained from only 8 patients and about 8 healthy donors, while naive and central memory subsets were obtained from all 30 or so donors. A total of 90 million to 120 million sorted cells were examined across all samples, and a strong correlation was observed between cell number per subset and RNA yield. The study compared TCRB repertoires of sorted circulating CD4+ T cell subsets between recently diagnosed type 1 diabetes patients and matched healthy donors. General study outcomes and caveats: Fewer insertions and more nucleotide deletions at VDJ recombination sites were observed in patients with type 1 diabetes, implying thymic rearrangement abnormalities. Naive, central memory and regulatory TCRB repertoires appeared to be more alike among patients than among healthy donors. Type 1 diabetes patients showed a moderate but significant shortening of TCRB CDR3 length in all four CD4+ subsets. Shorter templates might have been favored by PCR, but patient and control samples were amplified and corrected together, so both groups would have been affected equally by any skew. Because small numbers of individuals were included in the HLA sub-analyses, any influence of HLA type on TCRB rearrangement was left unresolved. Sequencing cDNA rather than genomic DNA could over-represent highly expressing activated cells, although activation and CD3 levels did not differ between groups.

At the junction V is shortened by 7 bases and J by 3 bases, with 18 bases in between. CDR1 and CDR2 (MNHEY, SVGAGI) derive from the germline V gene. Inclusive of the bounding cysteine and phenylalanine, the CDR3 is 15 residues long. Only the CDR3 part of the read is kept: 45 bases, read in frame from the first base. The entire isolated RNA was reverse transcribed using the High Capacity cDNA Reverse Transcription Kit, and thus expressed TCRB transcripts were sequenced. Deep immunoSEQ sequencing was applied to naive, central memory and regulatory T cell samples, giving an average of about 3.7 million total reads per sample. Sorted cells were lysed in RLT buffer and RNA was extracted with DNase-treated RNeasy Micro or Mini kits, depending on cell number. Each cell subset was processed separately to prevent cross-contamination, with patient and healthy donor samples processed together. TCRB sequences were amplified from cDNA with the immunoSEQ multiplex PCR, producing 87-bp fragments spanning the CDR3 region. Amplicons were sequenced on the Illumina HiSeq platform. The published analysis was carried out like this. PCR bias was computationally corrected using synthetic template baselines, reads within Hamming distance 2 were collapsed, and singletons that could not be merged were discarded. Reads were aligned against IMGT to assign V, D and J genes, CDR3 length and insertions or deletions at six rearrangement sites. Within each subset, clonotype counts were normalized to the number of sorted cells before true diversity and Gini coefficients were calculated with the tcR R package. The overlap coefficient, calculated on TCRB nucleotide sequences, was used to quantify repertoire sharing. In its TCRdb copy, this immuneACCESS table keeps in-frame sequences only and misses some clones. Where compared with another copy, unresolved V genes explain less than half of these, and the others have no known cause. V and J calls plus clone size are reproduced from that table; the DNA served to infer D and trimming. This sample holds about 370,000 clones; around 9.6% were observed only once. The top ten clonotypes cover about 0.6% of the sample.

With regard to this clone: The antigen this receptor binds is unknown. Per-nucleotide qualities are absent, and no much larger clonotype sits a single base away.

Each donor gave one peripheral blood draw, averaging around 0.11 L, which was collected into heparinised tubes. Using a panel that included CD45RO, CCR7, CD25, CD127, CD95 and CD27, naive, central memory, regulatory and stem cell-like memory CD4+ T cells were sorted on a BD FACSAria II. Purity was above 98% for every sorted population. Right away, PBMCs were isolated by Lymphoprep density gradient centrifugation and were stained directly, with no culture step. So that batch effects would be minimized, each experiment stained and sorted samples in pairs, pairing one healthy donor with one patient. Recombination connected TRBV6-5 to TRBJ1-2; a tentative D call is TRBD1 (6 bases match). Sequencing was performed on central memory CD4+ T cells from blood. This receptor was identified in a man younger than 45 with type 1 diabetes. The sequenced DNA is TGTGCCAGCACCCATGGGGGCCAGAGTTACTATGGCTACACCTTC. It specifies CASTHGGQSYYGYTF.